This TCR beta chain was profiled in a study of blood T cell repertoires in COVID-19. Study-wide background: Specimens from acute and convalescent COVID-19 originated in the United States, Italy and Spain. T cells, B-cell-depleted T cells, or PBMCs supplied cDNA or gDNA.

Germline V CDR1 and CDR2: MGHRA, YSYEKL. The CDR3 covers 13 residues. This clone was seen only a few times. Compared with germline, one end of the junction differs, possibly owing to a read error. Authors' methods: It was from reference gene primer amplification that nucleated cell counts were estimated. Data came from immunoSEQ multiplex PCR; TCRdb stores just in-frame clones and leaves some out. V, J and clone size were drawn from that table, and D and trimming were deduced from the DNA. The sample carries approximately 260,000 clones, 82% recorded once. The sample comprised peripheral blood. The source of this sequence is a woman aged 55-69 years with active or convalescent COVID-19. V usage is TRBV4-1 and J usage is TRBJ1-2; D gene uncertain. DNA for the CDR3: TGCGCCAGCAGCCAAGATCAGAATTTCGGCAGGCTCTTC. It encodes CASSQDQNFGRLF.